Below, 3 T cell receptor beta chains from the same sample are listed, as sequenced in a study of T cells in narcolepsy. Measured with immunoSEQ multiplex PCR; TCRdb has only the in-frame clones, and not every one. The sample lists roughly 10,000 clones, just over 70% occurring once. Sequencing was carried out using CD45RA- memory CD8+ T cells from PBMCs. These receptors all come from a human donor with narcolepsy.

This chain links TRBV7-9 with TRBJ2-1; TRBD1 matches 7 bases. The CDR3 spans 15 residues. CDR1 and CDR2 from the germline V gene are SEHNR and FQNEAQ (reference sequence). V trimming: 5 bases; J trimming: 3 bases; junction bases outside the gene matches: 7. The CDR3 region is CASSAPGTDYNEQFF. In nucleotides, the CDR3 is TGTGCCAGCAGCGCCCCCGGGACAGACTACAATGAGCAGTTCTTC.

As to this clone: This likely traces to a read error, being one base from a far larger clone. Other DNA sequences in this sample translate to the same CDR3. The genes are TRBV4-1 and TRBJ2-2; D remains ambiguous. Germline V gene lookup returns CDR1 MGHRA and CDR2 YSYEKL. The CDR3 runs to 14 residues. V shed 5 bases and J shed 1 base, with 8 bases lying between them. This CDR3 is CASSEGLNTGELFF. CDR3 sequence (DNA): TGCGCCAGCAGCGAAGGGTTGAACACCGGGGAGCTGTTTTTT.

The rearrangement links TRBV11-2 to TRBJ1-1; tentatively, D is TRBD1 (5 bases). V was pared by 1 base and J by 6 bases, with 9 bases between. CDR1 is SGHAT, CDR2 FQNNGV, per germline. The length of the CDR3 is 13 residues. DNA of the CDR3: TGTGCCAGCAGCTTAGGACTAGGGGCTGAAGCTTTCTTT. This gives the protein CASSLGLGAEAFF.